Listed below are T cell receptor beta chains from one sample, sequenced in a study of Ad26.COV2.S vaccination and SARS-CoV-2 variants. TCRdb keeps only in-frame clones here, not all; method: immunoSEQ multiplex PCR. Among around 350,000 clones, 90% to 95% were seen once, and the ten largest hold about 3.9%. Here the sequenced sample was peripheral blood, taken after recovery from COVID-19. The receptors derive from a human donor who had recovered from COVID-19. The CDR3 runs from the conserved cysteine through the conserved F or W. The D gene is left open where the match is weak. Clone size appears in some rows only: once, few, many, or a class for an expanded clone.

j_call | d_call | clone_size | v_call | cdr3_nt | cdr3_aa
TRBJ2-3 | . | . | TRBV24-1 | TGTGCCACCGCGACAGGAGACACGCAGTATTTT | CATATGDTQYF
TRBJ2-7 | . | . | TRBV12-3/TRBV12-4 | TGTGCCAGCAGTTTCCTTCGCGAGCAGTACTTC | CASSFLREQYF
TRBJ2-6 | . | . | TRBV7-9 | TGTGCCAGCAGCTTAGCGGGGAGGGGGCATGGGGGGGCCAACGTCCTGACTTTC | CASSLAGRGHGGANVLTF
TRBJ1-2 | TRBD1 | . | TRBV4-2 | TGTGCCAGCAGCCAAGGCCCCCAGGGGGCCATTAACTATGGCTACACCTTC | CASSQGPQGAINYGYTF
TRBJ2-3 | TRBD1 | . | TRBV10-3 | TGTGCCATCAGTGCCAGGGGGACCACTAGCACAGATACGCAGTATTTT | CAISARGTTSTDTQYF
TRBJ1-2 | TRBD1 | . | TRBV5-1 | TGCGCCAGCAGCTATAGACAGGGGGAGGGCTACACCTTC | CASSYRQGEGYTF
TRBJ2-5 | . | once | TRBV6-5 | TGTGCCAGCAGCAAAGGAGTCCGAGAGACCCAGTACTTC | CASSKGVRETQYF
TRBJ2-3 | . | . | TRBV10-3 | TGTGCCATCAGCCTTCTCAAGGAGGATACGCAGTATTTT | CAISLLKEDTQYF
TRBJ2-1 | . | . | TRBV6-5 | TGTGCCAGTGCCCAGGTGGGGAATAAAGAGCAGTTCTTC | CASAQVGNKEQFF
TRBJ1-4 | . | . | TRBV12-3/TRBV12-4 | TGTGCCAGCAGTTTGGGGTCAAGTGAAAAACTGTTTTTT | CASSLGSSEKLFF